This T cell receptor (beta chain) was documented in a study of cytomegalovirus exposure and HLA in healthy donors. Study-level results: Cytomegalovirus status, reportedly, was diagnosed with high specificity and sensitivity by the classifier. The productive fraction for most TCR beta V segments was about 90% or about 30% in an earlier analysis.

This clone was seen a handful of times. As yet, its antigen is unknown. The primer mix had 60 Vbeta and 13 Jbeta primers. Generated by immunoSEQ multiplex PCR, the TCRdb table keeps only in-frame clones and is missing some. The sample shows some 220,000 clones, just under 85% of them seen only once. CDR1 is KGHSH, CDR2 LQKENI, per germline. Trimming removed 4 bases from V and 1 base from J, with 8 bases in between. This CDR3 comprises 14 residues. Material for sequencing was PBMCs. The source of this sequence is a middle-aged woman in good health and CMV-seronegative. The V and J genes are TRBV18 and TRBJ1-3; D gene ambiguous. The chain's CDR3 is CASSHGGSGNTIYF. The CDR3 nucleotides are TGTGCCAGCTCACATGGAGGTTCTGGAAACACCATATATTTT.